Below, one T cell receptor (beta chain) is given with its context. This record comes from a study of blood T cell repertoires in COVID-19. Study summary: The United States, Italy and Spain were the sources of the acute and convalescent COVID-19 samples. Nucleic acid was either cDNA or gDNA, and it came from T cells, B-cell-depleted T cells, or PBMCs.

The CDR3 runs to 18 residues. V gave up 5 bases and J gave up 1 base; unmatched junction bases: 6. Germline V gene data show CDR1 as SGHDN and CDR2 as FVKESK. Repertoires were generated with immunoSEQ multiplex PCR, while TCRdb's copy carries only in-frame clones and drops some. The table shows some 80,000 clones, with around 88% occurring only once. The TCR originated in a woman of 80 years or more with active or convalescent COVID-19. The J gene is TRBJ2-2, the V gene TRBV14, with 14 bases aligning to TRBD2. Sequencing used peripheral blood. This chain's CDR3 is CASSTGLAGGLNTGELFF. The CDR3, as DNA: TGTGCCAGCAGCACTGGACTAGCGGGGGGCCTGAACACCGGGGAGCTGTTTTTT.